This T cell receptor beta chain was obtained from a study of T cell changes during pregnancy in multiple sclerosis. Produced via immunoSEQ multiplex PCR; TCRdb's table is partial and in-frame only. This sample has tens of thousands of clones; 91% occur once, and the top ten carry approximately 6.1%. Germline values: CDR1 SGHTA, CDR2 FQGNSA. V shed 5 bases, J shed 4 bases, and the junction held 5 bases outside the gene matches. This CDR3 is built from 15 residues. This sequence originates from a female donor with multiple sclerosis, enrolled in a pregnancy study. Sequenced material: CD8+ T cells from peripheral blood mononuclear cells, taken in the second trimester of pregnancy. V is TRBV7-2 and J is TRBJ2-3, with 11 positions matching TRBD2. The CDR3 DNA reads as TGTGCCAGCAGCGAAGGACTAGCGGGCTCAGATACGCAGTATTTT. Its protein product is CASSEGLAGSDTQYF. Full variable domain (missing parts from reference TRBV7-2 and TRBJ2-3): GAGVSQSPSNKVTEKGKDVELRCDPISGHTALYWYRQSLGQGLEFLIYFQGNSAPDKSGLPSDRFSAERTGGSVSTLTIQRTQQEDSAVYLCASSEGLAGSDTQYFGPGTRLTVL.